Reported below is one T cell receptor (beta chain). These data are taken from a study of blood T cell repertoires in COVID-19. Study overall: Sites across the United States, Italy and Spain contributed samples from acute and convalescent COVID-19. In each case, the material was cDNA or gDNA derived from T cells, B-cell-depleted T cells, or PBMCs.

With 1 base clipped from V and 7 bases from J, the junction kept 8 bases outside the gene matches. Germline-derived CDR1 and CDR2 are MGHRA and YSYEKL. The CDR3 extends over 16 amino acids. Original methodology: Amplifying reference gene primers gave estimates of nucleated cell counts. Sequencing used immunoSEQ multiplex PCR; TCRdb keeps in-frame clones, though not all of them. The V and J calls and clone size are taken from that table; D and trimming were inferred from the DNA. Among under 40,000 clones, about nine tenths were seen once, and the ten largest hold over 12%. The chain has TRBV4-1 and TRBJ2-2; 8 nucleotides align to TRBD2. The receptor was derived from a man aged 60 to 75 with active COVID-19. Material for sequencing was peripheral blood. Here the CDR3 reads CASSQVAGRGNGELFF. The CDR3 DNA is TGCGCCAGCAGCCAAGTAGCGGGAAGGGGAAACGGGGAGCTGTTTTTT.